The 25 T cell receptor beta chains in this list originate from one sample, sequenced in a study of blood T cells in healthy people across ages. A second PCR of roughly 6 to 12 cycles used a sample-barcoded 5' primer and a J-beta primer mix. In TCRdb, the 5' RACE reads were re-called with MiXCR into one record per CDR3 protein. Of about 640,000 distinct CDR3 sequences listed, about 54% are singletons. Sequencing was carried out using blood. The receptor set was obtained from a man aged 60 to 69 in good health.

This clonotype appeared a few times. This chain connects TRBV9 to TRBJ2-1; D not resolved. The V gene lost 4 bases and the J gene lost 1 base, with 12 bases spanning the gap. CDR1 and CDR2 from the germline V gene are SGDLS and YYNGEE. The CDR3 has 15 amino acids. The CDR3 protein is CASSQEVGSYNEQFF. CDR3 DNA: TGTGCCAGCAGCCAAGAGGTAGGGTCCTACAATGAGCAGTTCTTC. Full variable domain (remainder filled in from reference TRBV9 and TRBJ2-1): DSGVTQTPKHLITATGQRVTLRCSPRSGDLSVYWYQQSLDQGLQFLIQYYNGEERAKGNILERFSAQQFPDLHSELNLSSLELGDSALYFCASSQEVGSYNEQFFGPGTRLTVL.

The V and J genes are TRBV20-1 and TRBJ1-5; TRBD1 might be the D (6 bases). Germline V gives CDR1 DFQATT, CDR2 SNEGSKA (reference sequence). The CDR3 extends over 16 amino acids. V dropped 4 bases and J dropped 2 bases, with 18 bases sitting between them. The CDR3 DNA is TGCAGTGCTACAACGGACAGCGAGGGGGGCAATCAGCCCCAGCATTTT. Translating it yields CSATTDSEGGNQPQHF.

DNA of the CDR3: TGTGCCAGCAGAGGACAGGCCGGCTCACCCCTCCACTTT. This codes for CASRGQAGSPLHF. The chain joins TRBV6-5 to TRBJ1-6, with TRBD1 matching over 7 bases. This CDR3 comprises 13 residues. The V and J ends lost 6 bases and 10 bases, in that order; junction bases with no gene match: 6. Germline CDR1 is MNHEY and CDR2 is SVGAGI.

The gene calls are TRBV20-1 and TRBJ1-5; 10 positions match TRBD1. This CDR3 comprises 18 residues. Germline assignment: CDR1 DFQATT and CDR2 SNEGSKA (reference sequence). V was pared by 5 bases and J by 2 bases, with 15 bases of the junction left unmatched. CDR3 sequence: CSAGTRLGTGAGNQPQHF. The CDR3 nucleotides read TGCAGTGCTGGAACAAGGCTCGGGACAGGGGCGGGCAATCAGCCCCAGCATTTT.

Ten or more counts support this clonotype. The gene calls are TRBV5-1 and TRBJ2-3, with D uncertain. This CDR3 contains 12 residues. Germline CDR1 and CDR2: SGHRS and YFSETQ. Deletions cut 4 bases from V and 4 bases from J, with 7 bases between. The CDR3 nucleotides read TGCGCCAGCAGCGACGAGTCAGATACGCAGTATTTT. Translated, it gives CASSDESDTQYF.

The V and J genes are TRBV9 and TRBJ2-6, with D possibly TRBD2 on 6 matching bases. Looked up from germline, CDR1 is SGDLS and CDR2 is YYNGEE. CDR3 length: 15 amino acids. The V end lost 0 bases, the J end lost 2 bases, and 6 bases lay between the germline ends. CDR3 DNA sequence: TGTGCCAGCAGCGTAGGCGGGGCTGGGGCCAACGTCCTGACTTTC. Translating it yields CASSVGGAGANVLTF.

This chain uses TRBV5-5 with TRBJ2-2, with D perhaps matching TRBD2 (6 bases). Germline CDR1 SGHKS, CDR2 YYEKEE (reference sequence). This CDR3 has 16 amino acids. Trimming stripped 0 bases from V and 2 bases from J, with 11 bases between. The chain's CDR3 is CASSLAMGGNTGELFF. The DNA of the CDR3 is TGTGCCAGCAGCTTGGCCATGGGGGGAAACACCGGGGAGCTGTTTTTT.

The chain joins TRBV5-1 to TRBJ1-1, with 10 bases identical to TRBD1. The CDR3 is 15 residues long. The germline V gene encodes CDR1 SGHRS and CDR2 YFSETQ. V shed 4 bases and J 4 bases; nucleotides not matched to a gene: 7. The CDR3 DNA reads TGCGCCAGCAGCGGCCGGGACAGGGGCGGCACTGAAGCTTTCTTT. It is translated as CASSGRDRGGTEAFF.

On this clonotype: One end of the junction does not line up with germline, which may come from a read error. As DNA, the CDR3 is TGCGCCAGCAGCTTAGGTCGACAGGGAGACAATCAGCCCCAGCATTTT. It yields the protein CASSLGRQGDNQPQHF. The rearrangement uses TRBV7-6 and TRBJ1-5, with 7 bases lining up with TRBD1. The length of the CDR3 is 16 residues. Looked up from germline, CDR1 is SGHVS and CDR2 is FNYEAQ. Based on the CDR3 plus reference TRBV7-6 and TRBJ1-5, the full variable domain is GAGVSQSPRYKVTKRGQDVALRCDPISGHVSLYWYRQALGQGPEFLTYFNYEAQQDKSGLPNDRFSAERPEGSISTLTIQRTEQRDSAMYRCASSLGRQGDNQPQHFGDGTRLSIL.

In its sample, this clonotype was seen a few times. J is TRBJ1-1 and V is TRBV6-5, with D possibly being TRBD1 (5 bases). CDR1 is MNHEY and CDR2 is SVGAGI in the germline V gene. Trimming cost V 7 bases and J 5 bases, with 17 bases left between them. The CDR3 extends over 14 amino acids. CDR3 in DNA: TGTGCCAGCATCAGGGACGGTGGGGGGACTGAAGCTTTCTTT. It encodes CASIRDGGGTEAFF.

The chain carries TRBV12-3 or TRBV12-4 and TRBJ1-5; 8 bases fit TRBD1. Trimming at V came to 3 bases and at J to 4 bases, leaving 2 bases not matched to a gene. The CDR3 extends over 14 amino acids. The CDR3 nucleotides are TGTGCCAGCAGTTTGAACAGGGGGAATCAGCCCCAGCATTTT. Translation: CASSLNRGNQPQHF.

This clonotype was counted only a few times. The V call is TRBV5-1, the J call TRBJ1-1; D possibly corresponds to TRBD1 (5 bases). CDR1 is SGHRS, CDR2 YFSETQ, per germline. The CDR3 has 13 residues. V was shortened by 5 bases and J by 7 bases, with 15 bases between the two germline ends. CDR3 sequence reads: CASSPRGHGEAFF. CDR3 nucleotides: TGCGCCAGCAGTCCGCGGGGCCACGGTGAAGCTTTCTTT. Complete variable domain (other parts from reference TRBV5-1 and TRBJ1-1): KAGVTQTPRYLIKTRGQQVTLSCSPISGHRSVSWYQQTPGQGLQFLFEYFSETQRNKGNFPGRFSGRQFSNSRSEMNVSTLELGDSALYLCASSPRGHGEAFFGQGTRLTVV.

This clonotype was seen only a few times. The chain is built from TRBV5-1 and TRBJ2-6; 7 nucleotides match TRBD1. This CDR3 is 15 amino acids long. V dropped 2 bases and J dropped 2; count of bases not matched to a gene: 1. Germline CDR1 is SGHRS and CDR2 is YFSETQ. CDR3 in amino acids: CASSFQGAGANVLTF. In nucleotides, the CDR3 is TGCGCCAGCAGCTTCCAGGGGGCTGGGGCCAACGTCCTGACTTTC.

This clonotype was found once. V usage is TRBV12-3 or TRBV12-4 and J usage is TRBJ2-5, with D perhaps TRBD1 (6 bases). CDR3 length: 14 amino acids. V gave up 3 bases and J gave up 7 bases, with 15 bases separating them. The CDR3 DNA reads as TGTGCCAGCAGTTTTGCAGGGGTGAGTGGGACCCAGTACTTC. Its protein is CASSFAGVSGTQYF.

This clonotype showed up just a few times. The rearrangement uses TRBV29-1 and TRBJ2-7; TRBD1 matches 10 bases. CDR3 length: 15 amino acids. V lost 1 base, J lost 9 bases, and 12 bases stayed unmatched. Germline V lookup: CDR1 SQVTM, CDR2 ANQGSEA. Here the CDR3 DNA reads TGCAGCGTTGAAGCGACGGGACAGGGGACAGTGGGGCAGTACTTC. Translating it yields CSVEATGQGTVGQYF.

The chain is built from TRBV4-2 and TRBJ1-5; the D gene is possibly TRBD1 (5 bases). Germline lookup yields CDR1 LGHNA and CDR2 YNFKEQ. V lost 4 bases and J lost 2, with 15 bases in between. CDR3 length: 16 amino acids. This CDR3 is CASSPGGVSRNQPQHF. CDR3 nucleotides: TGTGCCAGCAGCCCCGGGGGAGTGAGCCGCAATCAGCCCCAGCATTTT.

The rearrangement joins TRBV4-1 to TRBJ2-3, with 9 bases lining up with TRBD2. Per the germline V gene, CDR1 is MGHRA and CDR2 is YSYEKL. The CDR3 has 19 amino acids. Losses at the gene ends were 0 bases for V and 4 bases for J; bases not matched to a gene: 14. Written as DNA, the CDR3 is TGCGCCAGCAGCCAAGAATCCGGGTGGGGTAGCGGGGGTTCAGATACGCAGTATTTT. Translation: CASSQESGWGSGGSDTQYF.

The rearrangement links TRBV6-2 or TRBV6-3 to TRBJ2-7; 10 bases match TRBD1. The germline CDR1 and CDR2 sequences are MNHEY and SVGEGT. The CDR3 consists of 14 residues. Trimming removed 6 bases from V and 5 bases from J; junction bases left unmatched: 7. CDR3 sequence reads: CASRPGTGVNEQYF. The DNA of the CDR3 is TGTGCCAGCAGACCCGGGACAGGGGTCAACGAGCAGTACTTC.

This clonotype was seen only a few times. The J gene is TRBJ2-1, the V gene TRBV5-5; 7 nucleotides align to TRBD1. Trimming removed 0 bases from V and 2 bases from J; junction bases left unmatched: 11. CDR1 is SGHKS, CDR2 YYEKEE, per germline (reference sequence). CDR3 length: 18 residues. CDR3 protein: CASSLEWVGQDTYNEQFF. Here the CDR3 DNA reads TGTGCCAGCAGCTTGGAATGGGTTGGACAGGATACCTACAATGAGCAGTTCTTC.

The rearrangement uses TRBV6-2 or TRBV6-3 and TRBJ2-5, with no clear D. Trimming pared 4 bases from V and 5 bases from J, leaving 14 bases between. This CDR3 has 14 residues. Germline CDR1 and CDR2: MNHEY and SVGEGT. Here the CDR3 reads CASSSQILRETQYF. DNA for the CDR3: TGTGCCAGCAGTTCCCAAATTCTACGGGAGACCCAGTACTTC.

A remark on this clonotype: Lacking the conserved final phenylalanine or tryptophan, this CDR3 likely reflects a read error. The rearrangement uses TRBV24-1 and TRBJ2-3; D is perhaps TRBD1 or TRBD2 (6 bases each). V lost 7 bases, J lost 3 bases, and 16 bases lay in between. The CDR3 runs to 15 residues. Germline CDR1 is KGHDR and CDR2 is SFDVKD. CDR3 amino acids: CATSGPGGRTDTQYL. The CDR3 DNA follows: TGTGCCACCAGCGGCCCCGGGGGCAGGACAGATACGCAGTATCTT.

This clonotype appeared once. The J gene is TRBJ2-7, the V gene TRBV20-1; 9 bases align to TRBD1. V dropped 0 bases and J dropped 7; count of bases not matched to a gene: 10. Germline values: CDR1 DFQATT, CDR2 SNEGSKA (reference sequence). CDR3 length equals 15 residues. This CDR3 is CSARDGRTGVNEQYF. CDR3 in DNA: TGCAGTGCTAGAGATGGGAGGACAGGGGTCAATGAGCAGTACTTC.

This clonotype was detected many times. V is TRBV7-8 and J is TRBJ1-5; 7 bases align to TRBD1. With V trimmed by 5 bases and J by 5 bases, 9 bases remained unmatched. There are 15 residues in the CDR3. The germline V gene has CDR1 SGHVS and CDR2 FQNEAQ. The CDR3 DNA is TGTGCCAGCAGCCCCCGGGGCAGGGGGGATCAGCCCCAGCATTTT. Translating it yields CASSPRGRGDQPQHF.

This clonotype was detected only once. This chain joins TRBV7-9 and TRBJ2-1; possibly TRBD2 for D (6 bases). The ends were cut back, 9 bases at V and 5 bases at J, with 14 bases in the middle. This CDR3 is built from 13 residues. The germline V gene encodes CDR1 SEHNR and CDR2 FQNEAQ (reference sequence). The DNA for the CDR3 is TGTGCCAGTCCTGCGGGGCTGGACAATGAGCAGTTCTTC. The encoded protein is CASPAGLDNEQFF.

This rearrangement joins TRBV7-2 to TRBJ2-5; D not resolved. Trimming removed 1 base at V and 2 bases at J, with 14 bases between. CDR1 and CDR2 from the germline V gene are SGHTA and FQGNSA. The CDR3 covers 16 residues. CDR3 region: CASSLGAMGTQETQYF. Written as DNA, the CDR3 is TGTGCCAGCAGCTTAGGGGCCATGGGAACACAAGAGACCCAGTACTTC.